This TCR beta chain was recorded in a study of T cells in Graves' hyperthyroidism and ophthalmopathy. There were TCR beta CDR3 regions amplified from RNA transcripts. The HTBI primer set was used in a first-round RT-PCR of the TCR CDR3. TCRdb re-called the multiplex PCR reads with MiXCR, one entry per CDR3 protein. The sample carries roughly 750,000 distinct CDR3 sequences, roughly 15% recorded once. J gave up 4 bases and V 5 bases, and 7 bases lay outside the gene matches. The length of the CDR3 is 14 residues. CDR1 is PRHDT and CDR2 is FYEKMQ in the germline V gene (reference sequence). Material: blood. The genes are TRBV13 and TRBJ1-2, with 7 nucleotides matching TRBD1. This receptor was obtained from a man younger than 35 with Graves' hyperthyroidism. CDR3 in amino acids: CASSLRDSPYGYTF. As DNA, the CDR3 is TGTGCCAGCAGCCTCCGGGACAGCCCCTATGGCTACACCTTC.